These 28 T cell receptor beta chains came from one sample sequenced in a study of blood T cells in healthy people across ages. Through a sample-barcoded 5' primer and a J-beta primer mix, a second PCR was run for 7 to 11 cycles. TCRdb passed the 5' RACE reads through MiXCR, listing each CDR3 protein once. Among about 1.6 million distinct CDR3 sequences listed, around 36% were seen once. Specimen: blood. Every receptor here comes from a woman between 25 and 40 years old in good health.

This clonotype was observed once. CDR3 nucleotide sequence: TGCAGTGCTAGAGGGGTAGCGGGAGCGGGTGGGCAGTACTTC. Translating it yields CSARGVAGAGGQYF. The chain is built from TRBV20-1 and TRBJ2-4, with 9 bases identical to TRBD2. CDR3 size: 14 residues. The ends lost 1 base at V and 13 bases at J; junction bases unmatched: 11. From germline, CDR1 is DFQATT and CDR2 SNEGSKA (reference sequence).

The table lists this clonotype with a few counts. The rearrangement uses TRBV5-1 and TRBJ2-3, with D perhaps given as TRBD1 or TRBD2 (5 bases each). V lost 6 bases, J lost 1 base, and 12 bases lay in between. This CDR3 is 14 amino acids long. Germline loops: CDR1 SGHRS, CDR2 YFSETQ. The CDR3 nucleotides are TGCGCCAGCACCCCGGTGGGGGGCACAGATACGCAGTATTTT. This translates into CASTPVGGTDTQYF.

This clonotype was picked up many times. The chain is built from TRBV29-1 and TRBJ2-3; no definite D call. The CDR3 consists of 15 residues. Germline loops: CDR1 SQVTM, CDR2 ANQGSEA. The V and J ends lost 0 bases and 2 bases respectively, with 12 bases between them. CDR3 sequence: CSVEDLPAATDTQYF. In DNA, the CDR3 is TGCAGCGTTGAAGATCTGCCGGCAGCCACAGATACGCAGTATTTT.

The chain carries TRBV27 and TRBJ2-1, with D uncertain. CDR3 size: 16 residues. Per the germline V gene, CDR1 is MNHEY and CDR2 is SMNVEV (reference sequence). V was pared by 0 bases and J by 2 bases, with 11 bases between. The CDR3 loop reads CASSLSSGSPYNEQFF. Written as DNA, the CDR3 is TGTGCCAGCAGTTTATCGTCGGGTTCCCCCTACAATGAGCAGTTCTTC.

Many counts were recorded for this clonotype. V usage is TRBV5-1 and J usage is TRBJ2-7; 8 bases match TRBD1. Trimming cost V 2 bases and J 2 bases; bases outside gene matches: 6. The CDR3 has 15 amino acids. Germline CDR1 reads SGHRS; CDR2 reads YFSETQ. The CDR3 bases are TGCGCCAGCAGCTTACGACAGGGGACCCCCTACGAGCAGTACTTC. The encoded protein is CASSLRQGTPYEQYF.

The chain employs TRBV4-1 and TRBJ1-2; TRBD1 matches at 7 bases. Germline V gene data show CDR1 as MGHRA and CDR2 as YSYEKL. This CDR3 region has 17 residues. V lost 2 bases and J lost 1; bases outside the gene matches: 10. CDR3 region: CASSQPILWDSNYGYTF. For the CDR3, the DNA is TGCGCCAGCAGCCAACCCATACTTTGGGACAGTAACTATGGCTACACCTTC.

This clonotype showed up many times. The chain links TRBV29-1 to TRBJ2-7; 10 nucleotides align to TRBD2. V shed 4 bases and J 5 bases; nucleotides not matched to a gene: 5. The CDR3 totals 13 residues. The germline CDR1 and CDR2 sequences are SQVTM and ANQGSEA. CDR3 amino acids: CSVATSGTDEQYF. For the CDR3, the DNA is TGCAGCGTTGCTACTAGCGGGACAGACGAGCAGTACTTC.

This clonotype came up a few times. The chain uses TRBV5-6 and TRBJ2-1; D uncertain. The V gene lost 0 bases and the J gene lost 2 bases, with 12 bases spanning the gap. The CDR3 consists of 16 residues. Germline V gene sequence: CDR1 SGHDT, CDR2 YYEEEE. CDR3 sequence reads: CASSLGVGTTYNEQFF. CDR3 in DNA: TGTGCCAGCAGCTTGGGTGTCGGAACCACCTACAATGAGCAGTTCTTC.

The chain joins TRBV5-1 to TRBJ2-3, with D hard to call. From germline, CDR1 is SGHRS and CDR2 YFSETQ. There are 16 residues in the CDR3. V lost 4 bases, J lost 0 bases, and 15 bases lay in between. The CDR3 protein is CASSPYRTGSTDTQYF. Here the CDR3 DNA reads TGCGCCAGCAGCCCTTACCGGACGGGTAGCACAGATACGCAGTATTTT.

DNA of the CDR3: TGTGCCAGCAGTTTCCTGCCGGGACAGATCTCTGGGGCCAACGTCCTGACTTTC. This encodes CASSFLPGQISGANVLTF. V usage is TRBV27 and J usage is TRBJ2-6; 7 positions agree with TRBD1. Germline V gene data show CDR1 as MNHEY and CDR2 as SMNVEV (reference sequence). The CDR3 runs to 18 residues. V shed 3 bases, J shed 0 bases, and the junction held 8 bases outside the gene matches.

This clonotype was counted between two and nine times. V and J are TRBV12-3 or TRBV12-4 and TRBJ1-5, with TRBD1 matching over 7 bases. V gave up 6 bases and J gave up 3 bases; unmatched junction bases: 5. CDR3 length: 14 residues. CDR3 protein: CASRGTVPNQPQHF. DNA of the CDR3: TGTGCCAGCAGGGGGACAGTCCCCAATCAGCCCCAGCATTTT.

This clonotype was seen repeatedly, ten times or more. The chain recombines TRBV29-1 with TRBJ2-5, with D possibly being TRBD2 (6 bases). Trimming removed 1 base from V and 1 base from J, with 16 bases in between. The length of the CDR3 is 16 residues. Germline V CDR1 and CDR2: SQVTM, ANQGSEA. The CDR3 region is CSVEGEEGFPQETQYF. The CDR3 nucleotides are TGCAGCGTTGAAGGCGAGGAGGGATTCCCCCAAGAGACCCAGTACTTC. Combining the CDR3 with reference TRBV29-1 and TRBJ2-5 gives the whole variable domain SAVISQKPSRDICQRGTSLTIQCQVDSQVTMMFWYRQQPGQSLTLIATANQGSEATYESGFVIDKFPISRPNLTFSTLTVSNMSPEDSSIYLCSVEGEEGFPQETQYFGPGTRLLVL.

As for this clonotype: At one end the junction does not follow the germline gene, possibly because of a read error. V gene TRBV11-2 combines with J gene TRBJ1-2; no definite D call. This CDR3 is 12 amino acids long. Looked up from germline, CDR1 is SGHAT and CDR2 is FQNNGV. The CDR3 DNA reads TGTGCTAGCAGCCCTATAGGACATGGCTACACCTTC. This translates into CASSPIGHGYTF.

The chain links TRBV25-1 to TRBJ2-7; the match to TRBD1 covers 8 bases. This CDR3 comprises 16 residues. Germline lookup yields CDR1 MGHDK and CDR2 SYGVNS. V shed 1 base, J shed 3 bases, and the junction held 8 bases outside the gene matches. For the CDR3, the DNA is TGTGCCAGCAGTGAATCCGACAGGGGTAGCAACTACGAGCAGTACTTC. Its protein product is CASSESDRGSNYEQYF.

Worth noting for this clonotype: Possible read error: a much larger clone is one base away. This rearrangement joins TRBV29-1 to TRBJ1-2; possible D gene TRBD1, 5 bases. There are 14 residues in the CDR3. V was pared by 0 bases and J by 8 bases, with 16 bases between. In germline, CDR1 is SQVTM, CDR2 ANQGSEA. CDR3 sequence: CSVEERQGMKGYTF. For the CDR3, the DNA is TGCAGCGTTGAAGAGCGGCAGGGTATGAAGGGCTACACCTTC.

Ten or more counts support this clonotype. The J gene is TRBJ2-3, the V gene TRBV15; D possibly corresponds to TRBD2 (6 bases). CDR1 is LNHNV and CDR2 is YYDKDF in the germline V gene (reference sequence). The V end lost 9 bases, the J end lost 2 bases, and 21 bases lay between the germline ends. The CDR3 length is 16 residues. CDR3 protein: CATTQGLAWDTDTQYF. The CDR3 region has the DNA TGTGCCACGACCCAGGGCCTAGCGTGGGACACAGATACGCAGTATTTT.

This clonotype was detected only a few times. The chain has TRBV7-9 and TRBJ1-6; 7 positions agree with TRBD1. The CDR3 is made up of 14 amino acids. CDR1 and CDR2 (germline): SEHNR, FQNEAQ (reference sequence). With 6 bases clipped from V and 10 bases from J, the junction kept 9 bases outside the gene matches. DNA of the CDR3: TGTGCCAGCAGTTCCGGGACAGCGTCCTCACCCCTCCACTTT. Its protein product is CASSSGTASSPLHF.

This chain joins TRBV10-3 and TRBJ2-7; weak D call: TRBD2 (5 bases). Trimming left V 3 bases short and J 1 base short, with 13 bases between. The CDR3 is 15 residues long. Germline-derived CDR1 and CDR2 are ENHRY and SYGVKD. CDR3 in DNA: TGTGCCATCAGTGATGTGACTAAGAAATCCTACGAGCAGTACTTC. As protein: CAISDVTKKSYEQYF.

The V and J genes are TRBV4-2 and TRBJ2-4; 8 nucleotides agree with TRBD2. Near its end, the DNA agrees better with TRBJ2-7, so the J call may be wrong. The CDR3 is 17 residues long. Looked up from germline, CDR1 is LGHNA and CDR2 is YNFKEQ. As DNA, the CDR3 is TGTGCCAGCAGCCAAGTTGAAGCGGGAGAAGGGAGCAACGAGCAGTACTTC. Translating gives CASSQVEAGEGSNEQYF.

V and J are TRBV27 and TRBJ1-1; D not resolved. CDR3 length: 16 residues. Between the trimmed V and J ends, which lost 3 bases and 1 base, there was a span of 15 bases. The germline CDR1 and CDR2 sequences are MNHEY and SMNVEV (reference sequence). In DNA form, the CDR3 reads TGTGCCAGCAGTTTCTCCCACCTTGGAAAGAACACTGAAGCTTTCTTT. Protein product: CASSFSHLGKNTEAFF.

This clonotype came up once. The chain uses TRBV2 and TRBJ1-4; possibly TRBD1 for D (6 bases). Looked up from germline, CDR1 is SNHLY and CDR2 is FYNNEI. The CDR3 sequence is 15 residues long. Trimming stripped 3 bases from V and 5 bases from J, with 13 bases between. CDR3 sequence reads: CASSERAGDNEKLFF. The CDR3 nucleotides read TGTGCCAGCAGTGAGAGGGCAGGGGACAATGAAAAACTGTTTTTT.

The DNA for the CDR3 is TGTGCCAGCAGCTGGGACAGGAATTATTCACCCCTCCACTTT. Its translation: CASSWDRNYSPLHF. V is TRBV27 and J is TRBJ1-6; 8 bases are a match to TRBD1. V was clipped by 6 bases and J by 8 bases; unmatched bases: 6. The germline V gene has CDR1 MNHEY and CDR2 SMNVEV (reference sequence). This CDR3 comprises 14 residues.

In its sample, this clonotype was seen a few times. V is TRBV27 and J is TRBJ2-7; D is undetermined. In germline, CDR1 is MNHEY, CDR2 SMNVEV (reference sequence). The CDR3 covers 15 residues. Trimming cost V 8 bases and J 3 bases, with 20 bases left between them. Here the CDR3 reads CASSAAYLSVYEQYF. For the CDR3, the DNA is TGTGCCAGCTCGGCGGCGTACCTGTCGGTCTACGAGCAGTACTTC.

This sequence joins TRBV6-1 and TRBJ2-3; D might be TRBD2 (6 bases). The CDR3 loop spans 16 amino acids. Germline-derived CDR1 and CDR2 are MNHNS and SASEGT. Trimming stripped 6 bases from V and 3 bases from J, with 19 bases between. The CDR3 nucleotides are TGTGCCAGCAGGTGTCCCACCGGGAGACAGACAGATACGCAGTATTTT. Protein: CASRCPTGRQTDTQYF.

This clonotype was seen more than once but under ten times. V and J are TRBV20-1 and TRBJ2-2, with TRBD2 matching 13 bases. Trimming took 3 bases from V and 7 from J; bases not matched to a gene: 5. This CDR3 comprises 15 residues. Per the germline V gene, CDR1 is DFQATT and CDR2 is SNEGSKA (reference sequence). Written as DNA, the CDR3 is TGCAGTGCTAGTGGACTAGCGGGAGAGGTCGGGGAGCTGTTTTTT. It specifies CSASGLAGEVGELFF.

The CDR3 sequence: CASSPSRTRDSNTEAFF. CDR3 nucleotide sequence: TGTGCCAGCTCACCGTCGCGAACCCGGGACAGCAATACTGAAGCTTTCTTT. The chain couples TRBV18 to TRBJ1-1; 7 nucleotides agree with TRBD1. The V gene's germline CDR1 is KGHSH and CDR2 LQKENI. The CDR3 extends over 17 amino acids. The V gene end was trimmed by 3 bases and the J gene end by 5 bases; junction bases not matched to a gene: 15.

This sequence joins TRBV20-1 and TRBJ2-1; D is possibly TRBD1 (6 bases). Germline CDR1 DFQATT, CDR2 SNEGSKA (reference sequence). Trimming removed 1 base from V and 15 bases from J, with 22 bases in between. The CDR3 totals 14 residues. The CDR3 DNA is TGCAGTGCTAGAGTTAAGGGGGTGTGGACCTCGTCGTTCTTC. Translation gives CSARVKGVWTSSFF.

This clonotype was detected only a few times. The chain couples TRBV13 to TRBJ2-1; 11 nucleotides match TRBD2. V trimming: 5 bases; J trimming: 4 bases; junction bases outside the gene matches: 7. Germline lookup yields CDR1 PRHDT and CDR2 FYEKMQ (reference sequence). This CDR3 region has 16 residues. The CDR3 coding sequence is TGTGCCAGCAGCCCGGGACTAGCGGAATGGTACAATGAGCAGTTCTTC. This encodes CASSPGLAEWYNEQFF.